This T cell receptor beta chain originates from a study of T-cell reconstitution after alpha-beta-depleted transplantation in children. Using unique molecular identifiers, the investigators prepared the TCRbeta library. MiXCR, applied by TCRdb to the PCR reads, yields one record per CDR3 protein. This sample has approximately 100,000 distinct CDR3 sequences, with approximately 12% found just once. This clonotype was detected ten times or more. The germline V gene encodes CDR1 SGHRS and CDR2 YFSETQ. Trimming pared 3 bases from V and 2 bases from J, leaving 12 bases between. The CDR3 spans 14 residues. The clonotype comes from a human donor who donated a stem cell graft to a child with inherited bone marrow failure. The chain carries TRBV5-1 and TRBJ2-7; tentatively, D is TRBD1 (5 bases). Sequences were derived from PBMCs from the stem cell graft donor, sampled from the stem cell graft. CDR3 nucleotide sequence: TGCGCCAGCAGCTACACAGGACCCCCCTACGAGCAGTACTTC. This gives the protein CASSYTGPPYEQYF.